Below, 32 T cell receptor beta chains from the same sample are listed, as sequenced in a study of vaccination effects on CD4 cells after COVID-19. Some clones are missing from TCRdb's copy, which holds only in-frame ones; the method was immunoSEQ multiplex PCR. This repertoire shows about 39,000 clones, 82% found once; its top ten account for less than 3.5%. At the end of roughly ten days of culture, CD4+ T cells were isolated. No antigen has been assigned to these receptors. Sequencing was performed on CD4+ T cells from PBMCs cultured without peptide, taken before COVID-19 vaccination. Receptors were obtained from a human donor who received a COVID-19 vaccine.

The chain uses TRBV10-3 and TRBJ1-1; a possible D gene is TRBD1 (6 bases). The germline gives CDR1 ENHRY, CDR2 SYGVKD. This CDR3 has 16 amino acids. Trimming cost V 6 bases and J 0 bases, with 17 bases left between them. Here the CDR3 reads CAIRVGGPTMNTEAFF. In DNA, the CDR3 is TGTGCCATCAGAGTCGGGGGCCCAACCATGAACACTGAAGCTTTCTTT.

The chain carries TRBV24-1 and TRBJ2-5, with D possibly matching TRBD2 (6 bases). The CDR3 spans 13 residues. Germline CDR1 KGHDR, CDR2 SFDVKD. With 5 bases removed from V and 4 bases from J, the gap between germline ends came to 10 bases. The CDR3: CATSVSGLETQYF. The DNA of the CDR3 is TGTGCCACCAGTGTTAGCGGTCTAGAGACCCAGTACTTC.

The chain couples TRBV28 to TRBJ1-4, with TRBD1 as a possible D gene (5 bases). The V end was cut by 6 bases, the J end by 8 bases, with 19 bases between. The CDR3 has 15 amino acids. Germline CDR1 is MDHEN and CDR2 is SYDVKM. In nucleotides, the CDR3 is TGTGCCAGCAGCCCGAGGTTGGGGGTTTGGGAAAAACTGTTTTTT. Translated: CASSPRLGVWEKLFF.

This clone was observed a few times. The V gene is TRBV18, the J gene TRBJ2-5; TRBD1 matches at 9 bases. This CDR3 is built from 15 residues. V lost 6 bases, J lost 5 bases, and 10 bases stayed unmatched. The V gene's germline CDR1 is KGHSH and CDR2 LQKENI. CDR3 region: CASSLYTGTGETQYF. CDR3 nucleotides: TGTGCCAGCTCCCTATACACCGGGACAGGGGAGACCCAGTACTTC.

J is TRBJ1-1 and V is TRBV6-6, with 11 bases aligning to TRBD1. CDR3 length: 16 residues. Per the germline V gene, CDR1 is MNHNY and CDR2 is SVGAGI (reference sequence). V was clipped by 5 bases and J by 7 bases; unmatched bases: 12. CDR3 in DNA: TGTGCCAGCAGTGGCCCCGGGACAGGGGGGGCTAATGAAGCTTTCTTT. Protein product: CASSGPGTGGANEAFF.

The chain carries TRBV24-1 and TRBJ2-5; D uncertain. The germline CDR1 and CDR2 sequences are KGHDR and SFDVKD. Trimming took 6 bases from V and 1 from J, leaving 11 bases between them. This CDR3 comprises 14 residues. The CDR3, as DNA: TGTGCCACCAGTCCGAGCGCGATCCAAGAGACCCAGTACTTC. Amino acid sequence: CATSPSAIQETQYF.

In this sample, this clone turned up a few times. The CDR3 here is CASSEGRFSNQPQHF. The DNA for the CDR3 is TGTGCCAGCAGTGAAGGCAGATTTAGCAATCAGCCCCAGCATTTT. The genes are TRBV2 and TRBJ1-5; D remains unclear. Germline V gene lookup returns CDR1 SNHLY and CDR2 FYNNEI. Trimming stripped 1 base from V and 0 bases from J, with 7 bases between. The CDR3 contains 15 residues.

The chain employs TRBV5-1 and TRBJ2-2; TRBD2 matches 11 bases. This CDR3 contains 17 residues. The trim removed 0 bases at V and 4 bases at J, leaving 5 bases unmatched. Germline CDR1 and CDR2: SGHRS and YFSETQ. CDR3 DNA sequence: TGCGCCAGCAGCTTGGAACTAGCGGGGGCCTTCACCGGGGAGCTGTTTTTT. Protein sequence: CASSLELAGAFTGELFF.

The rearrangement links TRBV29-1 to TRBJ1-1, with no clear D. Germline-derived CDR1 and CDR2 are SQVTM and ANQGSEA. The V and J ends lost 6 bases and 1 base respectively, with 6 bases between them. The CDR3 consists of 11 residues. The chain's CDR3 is CSVTRNTEAFF. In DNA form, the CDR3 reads TGCAGCGTAACCAGGAACACTGAAGCTTTCTTT.

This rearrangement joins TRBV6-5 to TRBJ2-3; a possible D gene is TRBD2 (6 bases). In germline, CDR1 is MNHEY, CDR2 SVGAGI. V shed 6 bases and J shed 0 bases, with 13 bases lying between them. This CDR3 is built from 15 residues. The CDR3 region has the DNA TGTGCCAGCAGCTTGGGGGGATCTAGCACAGATACGCAGTATTTT. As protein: CASSLGGSSTDTQYF.

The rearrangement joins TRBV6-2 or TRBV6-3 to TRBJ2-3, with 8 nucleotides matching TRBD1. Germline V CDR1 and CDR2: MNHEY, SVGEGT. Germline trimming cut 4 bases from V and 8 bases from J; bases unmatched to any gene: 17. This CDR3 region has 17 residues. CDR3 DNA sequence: TGTGCCAGCAGTTCCACAGACAGGGGTGTATATGGGGGTACGCAGTATTTT. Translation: CASSSTDRGVYGGTQYF.

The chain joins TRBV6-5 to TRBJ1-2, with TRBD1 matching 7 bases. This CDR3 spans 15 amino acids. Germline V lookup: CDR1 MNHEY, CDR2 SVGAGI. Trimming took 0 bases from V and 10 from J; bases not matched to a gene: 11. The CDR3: CASSYSIKGAYAYTF. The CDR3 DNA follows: TGTGCCAGCAGTTACTCGATAAAGGGGGCGTACGCCTACACCTTC.

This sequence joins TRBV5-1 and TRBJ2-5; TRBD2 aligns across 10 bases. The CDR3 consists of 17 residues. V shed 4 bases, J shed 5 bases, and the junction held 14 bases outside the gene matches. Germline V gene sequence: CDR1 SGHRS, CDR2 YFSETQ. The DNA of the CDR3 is TGCGCCAGCAGCCGCGCCGGGAGCGGGGGGGTTTTGGAGACCCAGTACTTC. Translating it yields CASSRAGSGGVLETQYF.

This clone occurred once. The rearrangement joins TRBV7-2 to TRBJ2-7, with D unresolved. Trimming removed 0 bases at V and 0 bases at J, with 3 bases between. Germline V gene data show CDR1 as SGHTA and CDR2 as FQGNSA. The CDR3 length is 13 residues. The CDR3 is CASSLASSYEQYV. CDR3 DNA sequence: TGTGCCAGCAGCTTAGCGAGCTCCTACGAGCAGTACGTC.

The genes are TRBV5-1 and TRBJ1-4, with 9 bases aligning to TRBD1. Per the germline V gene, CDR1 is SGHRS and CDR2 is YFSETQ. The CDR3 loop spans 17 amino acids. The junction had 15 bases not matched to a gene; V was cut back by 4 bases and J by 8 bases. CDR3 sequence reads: CASSRGLGQGNLEKLFF. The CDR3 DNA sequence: TGCGCCAGCAGCCGCGGACTCGGACAGGGGAATTTGGAAAAACTGTTTTTT.

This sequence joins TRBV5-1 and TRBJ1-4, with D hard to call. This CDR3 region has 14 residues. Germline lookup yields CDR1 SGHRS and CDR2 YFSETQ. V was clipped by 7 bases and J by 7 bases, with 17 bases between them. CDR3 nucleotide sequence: TGCGCCAGCTCCACTCCTAAGGATGGTGAAAAACTGTTTTTT. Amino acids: CASSTPKDGEKLFF.

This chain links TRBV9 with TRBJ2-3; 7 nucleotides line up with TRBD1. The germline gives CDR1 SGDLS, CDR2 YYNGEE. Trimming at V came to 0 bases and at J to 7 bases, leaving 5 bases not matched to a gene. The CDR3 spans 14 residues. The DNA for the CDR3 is TGTGCCAGCAGCGTAGGACAGGGAGAAAATACGCAGTATTTT. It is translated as CASSVGQGENTQYF.

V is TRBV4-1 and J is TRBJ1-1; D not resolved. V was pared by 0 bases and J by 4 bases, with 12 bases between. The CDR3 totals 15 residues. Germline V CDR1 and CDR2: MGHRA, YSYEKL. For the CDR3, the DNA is TGCGCCAGCAGCCAAGATGGTAGAGGGAGCACTGAAGCTTTCTTT. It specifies CASSQDGRGSTEAFF.

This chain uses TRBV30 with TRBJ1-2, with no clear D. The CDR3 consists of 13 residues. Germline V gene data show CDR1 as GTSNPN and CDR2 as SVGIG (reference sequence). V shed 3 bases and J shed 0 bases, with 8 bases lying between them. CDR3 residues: CAWRTGPNYGYTF. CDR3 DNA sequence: TGTGCCTGGAGGACCGGTCCTAACTATGGCTACACCTTC.

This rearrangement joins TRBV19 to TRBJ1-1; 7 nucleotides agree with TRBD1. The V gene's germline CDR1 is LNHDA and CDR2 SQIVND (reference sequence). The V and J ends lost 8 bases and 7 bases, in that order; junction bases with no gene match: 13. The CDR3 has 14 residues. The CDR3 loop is CASGEGAASGEAFF. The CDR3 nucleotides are TGTGCCAGTGGTGAGGGGGCCGCGTCCGGTGAAGCTTTCTTT.

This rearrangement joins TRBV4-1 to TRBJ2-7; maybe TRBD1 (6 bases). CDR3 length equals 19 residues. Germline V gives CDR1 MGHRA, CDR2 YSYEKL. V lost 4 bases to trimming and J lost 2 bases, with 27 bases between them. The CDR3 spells CASSRVKILGDTVTYEQYV. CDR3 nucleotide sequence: TGCGCCAGCAGCCGAGTCAAGATATTGGGGGACACCGTAACCTACGAGCAGTACGTC.

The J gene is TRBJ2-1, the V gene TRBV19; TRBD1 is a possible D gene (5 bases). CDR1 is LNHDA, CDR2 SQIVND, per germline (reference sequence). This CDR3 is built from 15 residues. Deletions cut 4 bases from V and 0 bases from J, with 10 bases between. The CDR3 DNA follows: TGTGCCAGTAGTAAGACAGAGAGCTCCTACAATGAGCAGTTCTTC. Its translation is CASSKTESSYNEQFF.

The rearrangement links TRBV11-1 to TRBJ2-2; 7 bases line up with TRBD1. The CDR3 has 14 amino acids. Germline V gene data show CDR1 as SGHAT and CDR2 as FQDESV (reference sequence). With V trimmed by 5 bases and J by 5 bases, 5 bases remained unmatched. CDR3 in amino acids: CASSIRQGTGELFF. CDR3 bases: TGTGCCAGCAGCATACGACAGGGAACCGGGGAGCTGTTTTTT. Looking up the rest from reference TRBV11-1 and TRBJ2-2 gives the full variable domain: EAEVAQSPRYKITEKSQAVAFWCDPISGHATLYWYRQILGQGPELLVQFQDESVVDDSQLPKDRFSAERLKGVDSTLKIQPAELGDSAMYLCASSIRQGTGELFFGEGSRLTVL.

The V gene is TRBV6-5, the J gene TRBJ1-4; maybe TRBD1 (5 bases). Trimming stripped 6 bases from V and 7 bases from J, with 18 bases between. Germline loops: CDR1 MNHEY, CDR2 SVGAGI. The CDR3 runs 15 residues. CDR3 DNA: TGTGCCAGCAGCCGTACCGGGGGAGGACCTGAAAAACTGTTTTTT. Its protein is CASSRTGGGPEKLFF.

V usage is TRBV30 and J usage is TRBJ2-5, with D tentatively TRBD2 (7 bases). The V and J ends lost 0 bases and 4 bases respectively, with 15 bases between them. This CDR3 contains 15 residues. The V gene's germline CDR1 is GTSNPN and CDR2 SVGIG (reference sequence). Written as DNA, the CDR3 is TGTGCCTGGAGTGTACGTGGGGGGGCTGGAGAGACCCAGTACTTC. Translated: CAWSVRGGAGETQYF.

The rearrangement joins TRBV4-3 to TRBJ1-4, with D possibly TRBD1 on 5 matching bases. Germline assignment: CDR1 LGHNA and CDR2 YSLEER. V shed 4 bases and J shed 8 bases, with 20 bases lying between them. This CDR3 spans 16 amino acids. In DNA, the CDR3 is TGCGCCAGCAGCCGAAAAAGGGCAGAGGGGTTCGAAAAACTGTTTTTT. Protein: CASSRKRAEGFEKLFF.

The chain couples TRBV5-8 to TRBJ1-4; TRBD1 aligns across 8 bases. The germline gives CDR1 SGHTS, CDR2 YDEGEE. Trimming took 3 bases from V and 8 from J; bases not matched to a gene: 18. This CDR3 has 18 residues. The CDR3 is CASSSGPSSGQGFEKLFF. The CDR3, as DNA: TGTGCCAGCAGCTCGGGGCCCTCCTCAGGACAGGGTTTCGAAAAACTGTTTTTT.

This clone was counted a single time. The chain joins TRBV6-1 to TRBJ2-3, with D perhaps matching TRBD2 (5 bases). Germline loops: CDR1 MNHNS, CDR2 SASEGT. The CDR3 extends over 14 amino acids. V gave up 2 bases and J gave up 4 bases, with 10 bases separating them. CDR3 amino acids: CASSEILGADTQYF. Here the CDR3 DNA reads TGTGCCAGCAGTGAAATTCTCGGGGCAGATACGCAGTATTTT.

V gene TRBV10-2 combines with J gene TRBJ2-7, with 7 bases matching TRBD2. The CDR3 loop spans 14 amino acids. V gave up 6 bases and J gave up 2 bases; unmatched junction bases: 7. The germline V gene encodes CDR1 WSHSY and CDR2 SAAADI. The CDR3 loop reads CASSARGETYEQYV. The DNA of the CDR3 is TGCGCCAGCAGCGCCCGGGGGGAAACCTACGAGCAGTACGTC.

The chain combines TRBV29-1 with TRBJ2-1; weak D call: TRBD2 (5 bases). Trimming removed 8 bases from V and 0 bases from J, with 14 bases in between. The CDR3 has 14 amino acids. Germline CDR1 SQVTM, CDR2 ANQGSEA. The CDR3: CSPRLGSSYNEQFF. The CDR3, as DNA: TGCAGCCCCAGACTGGGGAGCTCCTACAATGAGCAGTTCTTC.

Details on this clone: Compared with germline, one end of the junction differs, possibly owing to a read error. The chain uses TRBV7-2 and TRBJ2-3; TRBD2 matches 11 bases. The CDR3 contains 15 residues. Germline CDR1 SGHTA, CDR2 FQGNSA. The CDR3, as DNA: TGTGCCAGCAGGTTAGCGGGGGGGCCTACAGATACGCAGTATTTT. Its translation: CASRLAGGPTDTQYF. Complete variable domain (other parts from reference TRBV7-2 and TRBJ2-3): GAGVSQSPSNKVTEKGKDVELRCDPISGHTALYWYRQSLGQGLEFLIYFQGNSAPDKSGLPSDRFSAERTGGSVSTLTIQRTQQEDSAVYLCASRLAGGPTDTQYFGPGTRLTVL.

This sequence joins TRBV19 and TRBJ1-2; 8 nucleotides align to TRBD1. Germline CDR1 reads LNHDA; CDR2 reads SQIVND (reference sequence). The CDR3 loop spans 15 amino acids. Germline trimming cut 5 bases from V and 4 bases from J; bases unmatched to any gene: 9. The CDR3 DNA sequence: TGTGCCAGTAGTCCTCAGGGGGCGCCGGGCTATGGCTACACCTTC. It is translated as CASSPQGAPGYGYTF. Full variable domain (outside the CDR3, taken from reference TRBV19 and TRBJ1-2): DGGITQSPKYLFRKEGQNVTLSCEQNLNHDAMYWYRQDPGQGLRLIYYSQIVNDFQKGDIAEGYSVSREKKESFPLTVTSAQKNPTAFYLCASSPQGAPGYGYTFGSGTRLTVV.